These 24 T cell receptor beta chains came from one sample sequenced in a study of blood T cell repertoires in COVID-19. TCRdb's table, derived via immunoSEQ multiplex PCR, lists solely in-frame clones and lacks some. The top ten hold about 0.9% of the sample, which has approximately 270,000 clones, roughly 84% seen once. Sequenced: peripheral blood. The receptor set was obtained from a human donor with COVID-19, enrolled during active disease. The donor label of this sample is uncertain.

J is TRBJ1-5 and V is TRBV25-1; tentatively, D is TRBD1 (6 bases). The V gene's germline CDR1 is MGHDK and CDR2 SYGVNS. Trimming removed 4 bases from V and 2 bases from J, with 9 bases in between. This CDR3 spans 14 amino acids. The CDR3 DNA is TGTGCCAGCAGTGGCAGGACAGGCAATCAGCCCCAGCATTTT. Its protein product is CASSGRTGNQPQHF.

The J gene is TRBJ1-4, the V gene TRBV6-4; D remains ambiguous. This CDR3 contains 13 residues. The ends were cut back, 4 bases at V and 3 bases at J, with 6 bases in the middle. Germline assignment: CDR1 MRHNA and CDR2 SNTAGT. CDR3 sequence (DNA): TGTGCCAGCAGTGTCAATCCTAATGAAAAACTGTTTTTT. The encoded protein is CASSVNPNEKLFF.

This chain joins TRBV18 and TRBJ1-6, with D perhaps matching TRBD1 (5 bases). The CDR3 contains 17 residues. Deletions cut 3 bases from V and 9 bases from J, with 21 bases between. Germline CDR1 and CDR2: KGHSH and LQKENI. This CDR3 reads CASSPPGRGDFGSPLHF. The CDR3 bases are TGTGCCAGCTCACCCCCCGGGAGGGGCGACTTTGGTTCACCCCTCCACTTT.

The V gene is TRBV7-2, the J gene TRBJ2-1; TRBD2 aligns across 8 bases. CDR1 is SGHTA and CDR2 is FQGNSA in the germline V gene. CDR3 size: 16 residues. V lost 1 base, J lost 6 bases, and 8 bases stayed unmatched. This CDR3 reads CASSLGLPSGSNEQFF. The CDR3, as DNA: TGTGCCAGCAGCTTAGGTTTGCCTAGCGGGTCCAATGAGCAGTTCTTC.

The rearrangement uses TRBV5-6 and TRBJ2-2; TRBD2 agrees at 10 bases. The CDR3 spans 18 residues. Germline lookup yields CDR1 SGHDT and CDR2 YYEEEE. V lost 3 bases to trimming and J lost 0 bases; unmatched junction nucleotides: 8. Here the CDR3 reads CASSYLPSGRSNTGELFF. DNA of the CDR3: TGTGCCAGCAGCTATCTTCCTAGCGGGAGATCGAACACCGGGGAGCTGTTTTTT.

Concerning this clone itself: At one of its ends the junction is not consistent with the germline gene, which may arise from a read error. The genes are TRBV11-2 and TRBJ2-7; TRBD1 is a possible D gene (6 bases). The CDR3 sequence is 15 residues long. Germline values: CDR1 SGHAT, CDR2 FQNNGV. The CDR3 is CASSFRGTGNHEQHF. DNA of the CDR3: TGTGCCAGCAGCTTCAGGGGAACAGGGAACCACGAGCAGCACTTC. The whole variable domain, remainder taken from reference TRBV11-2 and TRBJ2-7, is EAGVAQSPRYKIIEKRQSVAFWCNPISGHATLYWYQQILGQGPKLLIQFQNNGVVDDSQLPKDRFSAERLKGVDSTLKIQPAKLEDSAVYLCASSFRGTGNHEQHFGPGTRLTVT.

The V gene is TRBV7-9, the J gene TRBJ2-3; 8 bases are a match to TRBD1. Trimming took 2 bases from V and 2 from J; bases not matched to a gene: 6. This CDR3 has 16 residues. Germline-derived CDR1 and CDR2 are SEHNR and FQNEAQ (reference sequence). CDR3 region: CASSLLGTGITDTQYF. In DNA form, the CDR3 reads TGTGCCAGCAGCTTACTTGGGACAGGCATCACAGATACGCAGTATTTT. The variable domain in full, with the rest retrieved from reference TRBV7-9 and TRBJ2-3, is DTGVSQNPRHKITKRGQNVTFRCDPISEHNRLYWYRQTLGQGPEFLTYFQNEAQLEKSRLLSDRFSAERPKGSFSTLEIQRTEQGDSAMYLCASSLLGTGITDTQYFGPGTRLTVL.

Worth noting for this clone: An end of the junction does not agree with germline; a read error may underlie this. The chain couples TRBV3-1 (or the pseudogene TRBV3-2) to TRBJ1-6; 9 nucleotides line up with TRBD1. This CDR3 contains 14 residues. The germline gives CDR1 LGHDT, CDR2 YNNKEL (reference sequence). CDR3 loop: CASTQQGAGSPLHF. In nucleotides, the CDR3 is TGTGCCAGCACCCAACAGGGGGCAGGGTCACCCCTCCACTTT.

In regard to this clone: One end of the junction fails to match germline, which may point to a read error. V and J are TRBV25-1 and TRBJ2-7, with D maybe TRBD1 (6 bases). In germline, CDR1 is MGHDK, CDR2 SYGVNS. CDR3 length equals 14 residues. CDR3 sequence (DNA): TGTGCCAGCAGTGGCCCTTTTGCTCCGGGACATCAGGACTTC. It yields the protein CASSGPFAPGHQDF.

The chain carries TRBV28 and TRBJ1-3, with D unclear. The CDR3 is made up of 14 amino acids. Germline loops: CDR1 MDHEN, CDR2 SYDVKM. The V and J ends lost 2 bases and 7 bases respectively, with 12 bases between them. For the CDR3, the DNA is TGTGCCAGCAGTTTAGGAGAGGCTCCGAACACCATATATTTT. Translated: CASSLGEAPNTIYF.

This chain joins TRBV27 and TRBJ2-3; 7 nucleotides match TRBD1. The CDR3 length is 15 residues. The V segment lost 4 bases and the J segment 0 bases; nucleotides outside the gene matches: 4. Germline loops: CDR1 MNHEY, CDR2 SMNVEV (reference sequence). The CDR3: CASSWDRLSTDTQYF. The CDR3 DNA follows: TGTGCCAGCAGTTGGGACAGACTTAGCACAGATACGCAGTATTTT.

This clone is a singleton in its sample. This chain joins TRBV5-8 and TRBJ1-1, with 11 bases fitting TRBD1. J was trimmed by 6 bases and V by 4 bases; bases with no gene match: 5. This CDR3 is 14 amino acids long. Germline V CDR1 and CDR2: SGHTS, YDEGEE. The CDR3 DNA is TGTGCCAGCAGCAGAGGACAGGGGGCCTCTGAAGCTTTCTTT. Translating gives CASSRGQGASEAFF.

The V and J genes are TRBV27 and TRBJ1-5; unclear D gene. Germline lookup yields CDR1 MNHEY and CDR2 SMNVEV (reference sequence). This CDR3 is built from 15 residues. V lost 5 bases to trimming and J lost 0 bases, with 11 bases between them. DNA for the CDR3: TGTGCCAGCAGTCTACAGTCATATAGCAATCAGCCCCAGCATTTT. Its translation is CASSLQSYSNQPQHF.

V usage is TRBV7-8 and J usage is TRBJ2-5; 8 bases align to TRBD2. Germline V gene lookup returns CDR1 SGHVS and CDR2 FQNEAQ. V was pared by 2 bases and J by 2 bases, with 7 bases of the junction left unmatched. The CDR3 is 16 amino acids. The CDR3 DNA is TGTGCCAGCAGCTTACGTGTAGCGGGGCTACAAGAGACCCAGTACTTC. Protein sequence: CASSLRVAGLQETQYF.

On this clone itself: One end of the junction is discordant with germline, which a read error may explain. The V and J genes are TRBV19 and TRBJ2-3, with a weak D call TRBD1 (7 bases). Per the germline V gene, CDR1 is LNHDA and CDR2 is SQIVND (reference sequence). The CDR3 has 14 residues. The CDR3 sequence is CASSGRILATGRIF. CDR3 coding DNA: TGTGCCAGTAGTGGGCGTATCCTAGCGACAGGGCGGATTTTT.

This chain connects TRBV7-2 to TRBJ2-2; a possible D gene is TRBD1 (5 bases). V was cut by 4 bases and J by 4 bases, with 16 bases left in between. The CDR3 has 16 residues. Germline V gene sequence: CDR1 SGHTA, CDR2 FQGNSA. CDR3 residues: CASSSPTGHPTGELFF. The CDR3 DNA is TGTGCCAGCAGCTCTCCCACAGGACACCCCACCGGGGAGCTGTTTTTT.

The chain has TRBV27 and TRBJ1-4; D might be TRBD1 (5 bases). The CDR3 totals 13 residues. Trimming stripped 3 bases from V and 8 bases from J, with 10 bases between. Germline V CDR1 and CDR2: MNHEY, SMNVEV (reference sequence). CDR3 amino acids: CASSFQGYEKLFF. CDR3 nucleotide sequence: TGTGCCAGCAGTTTCCAGGGTTACGAAAAACTGTTTTTT.

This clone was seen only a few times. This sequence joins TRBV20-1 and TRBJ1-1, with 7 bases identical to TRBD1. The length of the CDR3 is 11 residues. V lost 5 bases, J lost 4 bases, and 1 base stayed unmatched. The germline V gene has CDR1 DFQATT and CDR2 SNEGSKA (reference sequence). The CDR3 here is CSAHRGTEAFF. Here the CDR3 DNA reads TGCAGTGCTCACAGGGGCACTGAAGCTTTCTTT.

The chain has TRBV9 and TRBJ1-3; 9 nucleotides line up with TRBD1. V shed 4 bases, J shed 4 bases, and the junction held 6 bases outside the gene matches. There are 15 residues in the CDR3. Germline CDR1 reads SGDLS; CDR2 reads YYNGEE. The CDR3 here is CASSLQGATGNTIYF. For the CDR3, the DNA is TGTGCCAGCAGCTTACAGGGGGCAACGGGAAACACCATATATTTT.

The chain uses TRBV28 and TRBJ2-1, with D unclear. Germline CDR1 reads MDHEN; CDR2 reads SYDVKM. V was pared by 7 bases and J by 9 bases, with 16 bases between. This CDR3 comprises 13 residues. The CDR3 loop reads CASKKSSIGEQFF. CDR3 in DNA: TGTGCCAGCAAGAAATCTAGTATCGGTGAGCAGTTCTTC. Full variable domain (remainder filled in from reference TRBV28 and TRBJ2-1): DVKVTQSSRYLVKRTGEKVFLECVQDMDHENMFWYRQDPGLGLRLIYFSYDVKMKEKGDIPEGYSVSREKKERFSLILESASTNQTSMYLCASKKSSIGEQFFGPGTRLTVL.

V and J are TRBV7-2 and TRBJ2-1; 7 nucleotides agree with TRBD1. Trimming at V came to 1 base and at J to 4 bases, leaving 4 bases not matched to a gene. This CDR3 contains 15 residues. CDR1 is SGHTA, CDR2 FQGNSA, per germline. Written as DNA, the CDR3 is TGTGCCAGCAGCTTAGTAGGACAGGCTTACAATGAGCAGTTCTTC. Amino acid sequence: CASSLVGQAYNEQFF.

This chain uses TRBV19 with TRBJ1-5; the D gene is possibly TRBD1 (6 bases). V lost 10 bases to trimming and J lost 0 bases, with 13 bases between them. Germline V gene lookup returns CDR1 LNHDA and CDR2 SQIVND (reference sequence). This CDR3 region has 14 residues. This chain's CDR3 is CATRDISSNQPQHF. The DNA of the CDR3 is TGTGCCACCCGGGACATCAGTAGCAATCAGCCCCAGCATTTT.

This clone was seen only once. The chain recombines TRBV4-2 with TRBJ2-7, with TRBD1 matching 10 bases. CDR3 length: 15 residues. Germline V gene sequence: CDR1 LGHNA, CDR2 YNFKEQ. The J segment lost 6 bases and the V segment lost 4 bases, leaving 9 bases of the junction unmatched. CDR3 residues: CASSPSGTGVGEQYF. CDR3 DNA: TGTGCCAGCAGCCCCTCCGGGACAGGGGTAGGCGAGCAGTACTTC.

The CDR3 bases are TGTGCCAGCCGTCCCAGCTCCTACGAGCAGTACTTC. Protein product: CASRPSSYEQYF. This chain uses TRBV12-3 or TRBV12-4 with TRBJ2-7; D not resolved. Deletions cut 8 bases from V and 0 bases from J, with 8 bases between. The CDR3 consists of 12 residues.